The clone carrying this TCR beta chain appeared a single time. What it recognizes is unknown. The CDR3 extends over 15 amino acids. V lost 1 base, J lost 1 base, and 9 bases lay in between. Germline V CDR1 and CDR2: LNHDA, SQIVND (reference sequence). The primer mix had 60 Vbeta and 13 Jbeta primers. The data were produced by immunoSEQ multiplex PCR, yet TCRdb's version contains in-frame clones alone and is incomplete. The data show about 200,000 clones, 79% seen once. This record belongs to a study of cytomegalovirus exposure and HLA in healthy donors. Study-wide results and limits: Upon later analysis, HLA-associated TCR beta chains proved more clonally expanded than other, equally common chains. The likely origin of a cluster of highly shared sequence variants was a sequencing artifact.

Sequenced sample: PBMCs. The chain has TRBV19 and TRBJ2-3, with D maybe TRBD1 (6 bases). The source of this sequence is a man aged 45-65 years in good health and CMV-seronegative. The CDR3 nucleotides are TGTGCCAGTAGTATAGGGGCAGGGGGCACAGATACGCAGTATTTT. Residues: CASSIGAGGTDTQYF.